The 9 T cell receptor beta chains reported below all come from one sample, sequenced in a study of tumor-infiltrating lymphocytes in primary liver carcinoma. TCR beta cDNA was prepared out of 500 ng total RNA by means of a constant-region primer. Slightly modified ARM-PCR with three nested multiplex PCR rounds yielded TCR beta libraries. Two initial PCR rounds of roughly 10 cycles each paired TRBV1-TRBV30 forward primers with a C-beta reverse primer. Via MiXCR, TCRdb re-called the multiplex PCR reads, giving one row per CDR3 protein. The profile covers fewer than 400,000 distinct CDR3 sequences, with 58% appearing a single time and approximately 15% taken by the ten largest. The study extracted blood RNA from unsorted whole blood and also extracted germline DNA. The sample consisted of peripheral blood. The receptors were sampled from a woman in her twenties or thirties with primary liver carcinoma and hepatitis B virus infection.

This clonotype was observed a handful of times. The chain couples TRBV29-1 to TRBJ2-4; D gene ambiguous. From germline, CDR1 is SQVTM and CDR2 ANQGSEA. The ends were cut back, 6 bases at V and 0 bases at J, with 18 bases in the middle. The CDR3 extends over 16 amino acids. CDR3 DNA: TGCAGCGTCTTGACAAGGGCCGAACTAGCCAAAAACATTCAGTACTTC. This translates into CSVLTRAELAKNIQYF. The full variable domain, its missing parts supplied by reference TRBV29-1 and TRBJ2-4, is SAVISQKPSRDICQRGTSLTIQCQVDSQVTMMFWYRQQPGQSLTLIATANQGSEATYESGFVIDKFPISRPNLTFSTLTVSNMSPEDSSIYLCSVLTRAELAKNIQYFGAGTRLSVL.

Note on this clonotype: A read error is possible here, since a much larger clone lies one base away. V usage is TRBV12-3 or TRBV12-4 and J usage is TRBJ2-2, with D uncertain. The CDR3 totals 12 residues. Trimming shortened V by 7 bases and J by 6 bases, and 9 bases separated the two germline ends. CDR3 loop: CASTWSAGELFF. In nucleotides, the CDR3 is TGTGCCAGCACCTGGTCGGCCGGGGAGCTGTTTTTT.

Worth noting for this clonotype: Germline and junction disagree at one end, which may indicate a read error. The CDR3 DNA is TGTGCCAGCAGTCCTCTAGCGGGAGCCTACAATGAGCAGGTCTTC. It yields the protein CASSPLAGAYNEQVF. The chain combines TRBV12-3 or TRBV12-4 with TRBJ2-1; 10 nucleotides agree with TRBD2. The CDR3 runs to 15 residues.

J is TRBJ2-1 and V is TRBV25-1; no reliable D call. The CDR3 extends over 10 amino acids. Looked up from germline, CDR1 is MGHDK and CDR2 is SYGVNS. Between the trimmed V and J ends, which lost 6 bases and 9 bases, there was a span of 6 bases. DNA for the CDR3: TGTGCCAGCAGCGAAGGTGAGCAGTTCTTC. Translating it yields CASSEGEQFF.

The chain recombines TRBV7-8 with TRBJ2-3, with TRBD2 matching 9 bases. From germline, CDR1 is SGHVS and CDR2 FQNEAQ. V was pared by 5 bases and J by 14 bases, with 17 bases of the junction left unmatched. The CDR3 totals 15 residues. Here the CDR3 DNA reads TGTGCCAGCAGCCCGGCTCTAGGGACTAGCAGTCCGCGGTATTTT. Its translation is CASSPALGTSSPRYF.

In the case of this clonotype: Possible read error: a much larger clone is one base away. The conserved closing phenylalanine or tryptophan is absent in this CDR3, likely reflecting a read error. The CDR3, as DNA: TGTGCCAGCAGTTTTTGGCAGGACAAAAACATTCAGTACATC. Its protein is CASSFWQDKNIQYI. This rearrangement joins TRBV12-3 or TRBV12-4 to TRBJ2-4; D is uncertain. V lost 3 bases, J lost 3 bases, and 9 bases lay in between. CDR3 length: 14 residues.

In regard to this clonotype: A much larger clone is a single base away; this may be a read error. As DNA, the CDR3 is TGTGCCAGCAGCCAAGCTTCAAGGTCACTCCTCCACTTT. Translating gives CASSQASRSLLHF. The genes are TRBV4-2 and TRBJ1-6, with unresolved D. The CDR3 consists of 13 residues. Germline loops: CDR1 LGHNA, CDR2 YNFKEQ.

Comment on this clonotype: This may be a read error: a much more frequent sequence differs by one nucleotide. This rearrangement joins TRBV6-1 to TRBJ2-7, with 10 bases identical to TRBD2. Germline V lookup: CDR1 MNHNS, CDR2 SASEGT. The CDR3 is made up of 14 amino acids. CDR3 in amino acids: CVSSIQREGREQYF. In DNA form, the CDR3 reads TGTGTCAGCAGTATTCAGCGGGAGGGCCGCGAGCAGTACTTC.

Comment on this clonotype: One end of the junction fails to match germline, which may point to a read error. The gene calls are TRBV11-2 and TRBJ2-7; TRBD2 agrees at 7 bases. Per the germline V gene, CDR1 is SGHAT and CDR2 is FQNNGV. This CDR3 has 15 residues. The CDR3 here is CASSSIRDYPGELYF. The CDR3 nucleotides are TGTGCCAGCAGCTCTATCCGGGACTACCCAGGCGAGCTGTATTTC.